Below, one TCR beta chain is given with its context. Its antigen is unknown. The sample originates from a study of T cell responses to AZD1222 COVID-19 vaccine. Findings of the study overall: The study identified only 6 or 7 AZD1222 recipients as seropositive at baseline. The study found vaccine-associated CD4 TCRs spanning spike, dominant at 160-218 and 743-854. The repertoires were collected only after the peak T cell response.

Sequencing was performed with immunoSEQ multiplex PCR; in TCRdb, only in-frame clones are kept and a portion is missing. The repertoire holds about 68,000 clones, around four fifths seen once, with 9% to 13% in the top ten. The CDR3 has 10 amino acids. With 8 bases removed from V and 4 bases from J, the gap between germline ends came to 4 bases. Germline loops: CDR1 LNHDA, CDR2 SQIVND (reference sequence). The receptor was isolated from an adult in good health. The chain recombines TRBV19 with TRBJ2-3; D gene uncertain. Sequenced here: peripheral blood, sampled on day 0 of AZD1222 vaccination. The CDR3 sequence: CASGADTQYF. The CDR3 DNA follows: TGTGCCAGTGGGGCAGATACGCAGTATTTT.